The T cell receptor beta chain under discussion was sequenced for a study of lymphopenia after photon versus proton radiotherapy. Remarks on this clone: Antigen specificity is unknown.

Per the germline V gene, CDR1 is PRHDT and CDR2 is FYEKMQ (reference sequence). The CDR3 spans 18 residues. V lost 5 bases and J lost 4; bases outside the gene matches: 18. TCRdb's copy holds only in-frame clones and misses some; the assay was immunoSEQ multiplex PCR. The sample records some 31,000 clones, approximately 87% being singletons. Study-wide results and caveats: Authors raise, but do not show, better survival with proton therapy. After the lymphocyte nadir, photon-treated repertoires showed oligoclonal expansion, especially of CD8+ Temra cells. Under photons, naive T cells and diversity fell while effector/memory populations rose. In patients who died, overall survival fell as post-nadir TCR diversity dropped more.

This specimen was peripheral blood, taken from a patient treated with proton-based radiotherapy. This chain connects TRBV13 to TRBJ2-3, with TRBD2 matching over 7 bases. The source of this sequence is a woman in her seventies with pancreatic cancer. CDR3 nucleotide sequence: TGTGCCAGCAGCCCCCGGGGAGGGAGGGCCAAACTTGCAGATACGCAGTATTTT. Translation: CASSPRGGRAKLADTQYF.